Reported below is one TCR beta chain. It has no known antigen specificity. No base-level quality is on record; no much larger clone is a single base apart. The data stem from a study of blood T cells in healthy people across ages (dated by TCRdb to between 2015 and 2016). For the wider study: In model experiments, template switching captured roughly one uniquely barcoded TCR beta cDNA molecule for every two T cells. Age-related changes in TCR beta repertoire diversity were measured in the study by deep sequencing normalized with unique cDNA molecular identifiers. The donors were split into four age groups: young (average 16 years), middle-aged (roughly 39), aged (more than 60) and long-lived (over 75). Donors of different ages were randomly distributed across sequencing lanes to avoid experimental bias. The study analyzed two additional independent replicas of 1 million unique cDNA reads from the same blood draw for two donors, one aged 18 to 30 and one aged 80 or older. Summary of the overall study and its limitations: Observed TCR beta diversity per million T cells fell roughly linearly with age, and a significant reduction was already apparent by age approximately 41. Bulk unsorted PBMC profiling prevented conclusive comparison of naive and antigen-experienced compartments. Because the CMV infection status of the donors was unknown, age-related changes in expanded clonotypes may potentially have been confounded. Estimates of total diversity from one million sequenced T cells were regarded as lower bounds and underestimates. There was a strong correlation between observed TCR beta diversity and the percentage of naive T cells measured by flow cytometry. Compared with the aged group, the long-lived group had more naive CD4+ T cells, fewer expanded clones and increased TCR diversity, a pattern suggesting age selection.

Donors were 40 or so systemically healthy Caucasian individuals from Russia aged roughly 6 to 100 years. Each donor gave ten milliliters of peripheral blood, collected into EDTA-treated Vacutainer tubes. PBMCs were isolated by Ficoll-Paque density-gradient centrifugation, with at least 6 million obtained per sample. Trizol reagent was used to extract total RNA from the PBMCs, yielding at least 5.5 micrograms per sample. For every donor, flow cytometry on a PBMC aliquot measured the percentage of naive CD45RAhigh/CD27high T cells. Taken from cysteine to phenylalanine, the CDR3 has 13 residues. The CDR3 DNA has 39 bases and is translated from base 1. Per the germline V gene, SQVTM is the CDR1 and ANQGSEA is the CDR2. Trimming removed 4 bases from V and 4 bases from J; the gene matches leave 6 bases unexplained. Library generation was performed with 5' RACE. A second PCR of roughly 6 to 11 cycles was performed with a sample-barcoded 5' primer and a J-beta primer mix. A unique molecular identifier was introduced onto each TCR beta cDNA molecule by a template-switch 5' adaptor carrying 12 random nucleotides. Each sample yielded at least 3 million CDR3-containing paired-end reads. The Mint cDNA synthesis kit, primed by a TRBC-specific oligonucleotide, was used to synthesize first-strand cDNA from all RNA. Following uracil-DNA glycosylase treatment, a first 18-cycle PCR with universal primers M1SS and BC2_uni_R was performed on all cDNA. As for the original processing: For normalization, 1 million high-quality reads were randomly selected from each sample, with every read carrying a distinct molecular identifier. Reads sharing molecular identifiers were discarded rather than binned into consensus sequences. MiTCR, run with a Q25 quality threshold and the strictest error-elimination algorithm, handled CDR3 identification, clonotype clustering and error correction. A nonparametric unseen species model with Euler transformation was used to estimate lower-bound total TCR beta diversity. TCRdb reprocessed the public reads (quality trimming at Q25 with fastp, clone calling with MiXCR) and kept in-frame beta chains. Rows are unified per CDR3 protein, each entry keeping the most common DNA and genes. The V and J calls come from TCRdb's annotation, not from the publication. In this sample the table shows over 1,500,000 distinct CDR3 sequences, roughly two fifths of which occur a single time. About 21% of the sample is in the top ten clones.

The receptor comes from a human donor in good health. The sample consisted of blood. This sequence uses TRBV29-1 and TRBJ2-7; the central 8 bases match TRBD1. The CDR3 protein: CSVGQGSFYEQYF. The DNA sequence is TGCAGCGTTGGACAGGGGAGTTTTTACGAGCAGTACTTC.